The 25 T cell receptor beta chains given below trace back to one sample, sequenced in a study of T cells in Graves' hyperthyroidism and ophthalmopathy. Amplified regions were TCR beta CDR3 sequences from RNA transcripts. The study used the HTBI primer set for a first-round RT-PCR of the TCR CDR3. Each CDR3 protein gets one entry after TCRdb re-called the multiplex PCR reads with MiXCR. Of approximately 530,000 distinct CDR3 sequences listed, 15% to 20% are singletons. The material sequenced was blood. The receptors derive from a man aged 35 to 55 with Graves' ophthalmopathy.

This clonotype was found a few times. The chain recombines TRBV6-5 with TRBJ1-1, with D hard to call. This CDR3 contains 15 residues. Germline values: CDR1 MNHEY, CDR2 SVGAGI. V was trimmed by 2 bases and J by 3 bases, leaving 13 bases between them. The CDR3 DNA follows: TGTGCCAGCAGTTACCGGACCCTATGGGACACTGAAGCTTTCTTT. It encodes CASSYRTLWDTEAFF.

This sequence joins TRBV19 and TRBJ1-1; possibly TRBD1 for D (5 bases). The germline V and J ends were trimmed by 3 bases and 3 bases, with 11 bases remaining between them. CDR1 and CDR2 (germline): LNHDA, SQIVND (reference sequence). The CDR3 sequence is 14 residues long. For the CDR3, the DNA is TGTGCCAGTAGTATGGGGACGAGACACACTGAAGCTTTCTTT. Protein: CASSMGTRHTEAFF.

This clonotype was counted at least ten times. The genes are TRBV28 and TRBJ2-7; D might be TRBD1 or TRBD2, each matching 5 bases. V dropped 8 bases and J dropped 2 bases, with 16 bases sitting between them. Germline values: CDR1 MDHEN, CDR2 SYDVKM. This CDR3 contains 14 residues. CDR3 in amino acids: CASFSGTLAYEQYF. As DNA, the CDR3 is TGTGCCAGCTTTTCGGGGACCCTAGCCTACGAGCAGTACTTC.

The table lists this clonotype with many counts. The CDR3 coding sequence is TGTGCCAGCTTCCCAGGGACTAGCGGAGGGAATGAGCAGTTCTTC. Translation: CASFPGTSGGNEQFF. The V and J genes are TRBV6-1 and TRBJ2-1; 11 bases agree with TRBD2. V lost 8 bases, J lost 7 bases, and 10 bases stayed unmatched. Germline CDR1 and CDR2: MNHNS and SASEGT. The CDR3 runs 15 residues.

V is TRBV7-2 and J is TRBJ2-1, with 7 bases identical to TRBD1. Per the germline V gene, CDR1 is SGHTA and CDR2 is FQGNSA. The CDR3 consists of 15 residues. Trimming at V came to 7 bases and at J to 4 bases, leaving 10 bases not matched to a gene. CDR3 amino acids: CASNFSQGTYNEQFF. The CDR3 DNA is TGTGCCAGCAACTTTTCACAGGGGACATACAATGAGCAGTTCTTC. Using reference TRBV7-2 and TRBJ2-1 for the parts outside the CDR3, the full variable domain is GAGVSQSPSNKVTEKGKDVELRCDPISGHTALYWYRQSLGQGLEFLIYFQGNSAPDKSGLPSDRFSAERTGGSVSTLTIQRTQQEDSAVYLCASNFSQGTYNEQFFGPGTRLTVL.

The table lists this clonotype with a few counts. The chain's CDR3 is CASRTTQNTEAFF. CDR3 DNA sequence: TGTGCCAGCCGAACGACACAGAACACTGAAGCTTTCTTT. V and J are TRBV12-3 or TRBV12-4 and TRBJ1-1; D is unclear. Trimming pared 8 bases from V and 1 base from J, leaving 11 bases between. The length of the CDR3 is 13 residues.

This clonotype was picked up many times. The V call is TRBV7-9, the J call TRBJ2-7, with TRBD1 identical over 7 bases. Germline V lookup: CDR1 SEHNR, CDR2 FQNEAQ (reference sequence). The CDR3 spans 13 residues. With V trimmed by 5 bases and J by 7 bases, 8 bases remained unmatched. The CDR3: CASSTDRAWEQYF. The CDR3 DNA sequence: TGTGCCAGCAGCACCGACAGGGCCTGGGAGCAGTACTTC.

The rearrangement joins TRBV3-1 to TRBJ2-7, with D possibly TRBD1 on 6 matching bases. This CDR3 has 13 amino acids. Germline assignment: CDR1 LGHDT and CDR2 YNNKEL (reference sequence). V lost 1 base and J lost 11, with 15 bases in between. CDR3 sequence reads: CASSQGFGTSEYF. DNA of the CDR3: TGTGCCAGCAGCCAAGGGTTTGGGACAAGCGAGTACTTC.

This clonotype was counted many times. The chain uses TRBV5-6 and TRBJ1-4; D not resolved. The germline V and J ends were trimmed by 1 base and 5 bases, with 15 bases remaining between them. The CDR3 has 16 residues. From germline, CDR1 is SGHDT and CDR2 YYEEEE. The CDR3, as DNA: TGTGCCAGCAGCTTGAATGGGGTGGGCCAGAATGAAAAACTGTTTTTT. The encoded protein is CASSLNGVGQNEKLFF.

V gene TRBV5-1 combines with J gene TRBJ1-4; 7 bases are shared with TRBD1. Germline V CDR1 and CDR2: SGHRS, YFSETQ. V shed 6 bases, J shed 3 bases, and the junction held 11 bases outside the gene matches. CDR3 length equals 16 residues. The CDR3 bases are TGCGCCAGCAAGGGTCCGCTGGGACAGTCTAATGAAAAACTGTTTTTT. It specifies CASKGPLGQSNEKLFF.

The table lists this clonotype with many counts. The chain combines TRBV28 with TRBJ2-7; 11 bases are shared with TRBD2. This CDR3 is 15 amino acids long. Germline CDR1 and CDR2: MDHEN and SYDVKM. V dropped 6 bases and J dropped 0; count of bases not matched to a gene: 4. CDR3 sequence (DNA): TGTGCCAGCAGCCTAGCGGGAGGTATCTCCTACGAGCAGTACTTC. This codes for CASSLAGGISYEQYF.

J is TRBJ1-1 and V is TRBV13; no clear D. The CDR3 covers 13 residues. V dropped 2 bases and J dropped 7 bases, with 11 bases sitting between them. Germline values: CDR1 PRHDT, CDR2 FYEKMQ (reference sequence). CDR3 bases: TGTGCCAGCAGCTTATCCGTTGCCTATGAAGCTTTCTTT. Translation gives CASSLSVAYEAFF.

The rearrangement links TRBV7-9 to TRBJ2-1; 11 bases line up with TRBD2. The junction had 4 bases not matched to a gene; V was cut back by 4 bases and J by 2 bases. The length of the CDR3 is 16 residues. The V gene's germline CDR1 is SEHNR and CDR2 FQNEAQ (reference sequence). DNA for the CDR3: TGTGCCAGCAGCTCGATAGCGGGGGGGACCTACAATGAGCAGTTCTTC. Amino acids: CASSSIAGGTYNEQFF.

V gene TRBV9 combines with J gene TRBJ1-1; tentative D call: TRBD1 (6 bases). Trimming left V 0 bases short and J 4 bases short, with 13 bases between. The CDR3 sequence is 15 residues long. Per the germline V gene, CDR1 is SGDLS and CDR2 is YYNGEE. CDR3 region: CASSVGGAQGTEAFF. DNA of the CDR3: TGTGCCAGCAGCGTAGGAGGGGCACAGGGCACTGAAGCTTTCTTT. Full variable domain (missing parts from reference TRBV9 and TRBJ1-1): DSGVTQTPKHLITATGQRVTLRCSPRSGDLSVYWYQQSLDQGLQFLIQYYNGEERAKGNILERFSAQQFPDLHSELNLSSLELGDSALYFCASSVGGAQGTEAFFGQGTRLTVV.

The V gene is TRBV6-2 or TRBV6-3, the J gene TRBJ1-6; a weak D match, TRBD1 (6 bases). This CDR3 has 18 residues. V lost 2 bases and J 0 bases, leaving 14 bases between the germline ends. Germline V CDR1 and CDR2: MNHEY, SVGEGT. CDR3 protein: CASSYSFQGSSYNSPLHF. The CDR3 DNA sequence: TGTGCCAGCAGTTACAGTTTCCAGGGGAGCTCCTATAATTCACCCCTCCACTTT.

This clonotype has a count of ten or more. The chain uses TRBV20-1 and TRBJ2-7; 9 bases map to TRBD1. Germline V gene lookup returns CDR1 DFQATT and CDR2 SNEGSKA (reference sequence). There are 15 residues in the CDR3. The V segment lost 3 bases and the J segment 3 bases; nucleotides outside the gene matches: 9. The CDR3 protein is CSASYPGQGIYEQYF. CDR3 DNA sequence: TGCAGTGCTAGTTACCCGGGACAGGGCATCTACGAGCAGTACTTC.

The gene calls are TRBV20-1 and TRBJ2-1; 8 bases agree with TRBD2. Germline-derived CDR1 and CDR2 are DFQATT and SNEGSKA (reference sequence). CDR3 length: 15 residues. For the CDR3, the DNA is TGCAGCTCCTTCCTTCTCCTGGGGGGACTAGGAGAGCAGTTCTTC. It specifies CSSFLLLGGLGEQFF.

At least ten counts were recorded for this clonotype. The rearrangement links TRBV7-8 to TRBJ2-5; D is perhaps TRBD2 (6 bases). The CDR3 has 16 amino acids. In germline, CDR1 is SGHVS, CDR2 FQNEAQ. V lost 5 bases, J lost 2 bases, and 18 bases lay in between. The CDR3 bases are TGTGCCAGCAGCCCATACGTCAGTAGCGGACAAGAGACCCAGTACTTC. This sequence encodes CASSPYVSSGQETQYF.

This chain uses TRBV9 with TRBJ2-1; 8 bases match TRBD2. Germline lookup yields CDR1 SGDLS and CDR2 YYNGEE. This CDR3 contains 15 residues. J was trimmed by 5 bases and V by 0 bases; bases with no gene match: 4. CDR3 bases: TGTGCCAGCAGCGTAGCCGGGCGGGGGGACAATGAGCAGTTCTTC. Its protein is CASSVAGRGDNEQFF.

This clonotype was observed at least ten times. The V gene is TRBV6-1, the J gene TRBJ2-7, with no clear D. Per germline, CDR1 MNHNS and CDR2 SASEGT. The CDR3 has 15 residues. V was clipped by 5 bases and J by 2 bases, with 16 bases between them. CDR3 nucleotides: TGTGCCAGCAGTTACGTTAGACTCCCGCCCTACGAGCAGTACTTC. Encoded protein: CASSYVRLPPYEQYF.

The rearrangement uses TRBV6-2 or TRBV6-3 and TRBJ2-7; 8 bases match TRBD2. The CDR3 loop spans 14 amino acids. Trimming removed 8 bases from V and 0 bases from J; junction bases left unmatched: 6. Looked up from germline, CDR1 is MNHEY and CDR2 is SVGEGT. CDR3 in amino acids: CASWSGGSSYEQYF. The CDR3 bases are TGTGCCAGCTGGAGCGGGGGAAGCTCCTACGAGCAGTACTTC.

The DNA for the CDR3 is TGTGCCTGCACCCTCCTAGGGGACACTGAAGCTTTCTTT. Residues: CACTLLGDTEAFF. The J gene is TRBJ1-1, the V gene TRBV7-9; D is perhaps TRBD1 (5 bases). From germline, CDR1 is SEHNR and CDR2 FQNEAQ (reference sequence). This CDR3 has 13 residues. Trimming shortened V by 11 bases and J by 3 bases, and 16 bases separated the two germline ends.

As to this clonotype: Given a much more abundant clone one base away, this may be a read error. V gene TRBV7-2 combines with J gene TRBJ2-1, with D tentatively TRBD1 (6 bases). This CDR3 spans 15 amino acids. V dropped 7 bases and J dropped 5 bases, with 18 bases sitting between them. Looked up from germline, CDR1 is SGHTA and CDR2 is FQGNSA. DNA for the CDR3: TGTGCCAGCAAACTCCGGGACAAGGTAAACAATGAGCAGTTCTTC. It yields the protein CASKLRDKVNNEQFF. The whole variable domain, filled in from reference TRBV7-2 and TRBJ2-1, reads GAGVSQSPSNKVTEKGKDVELRCDPISGHTALYWYRQSLGQGLEFLIYFQGNSAPDKSGLPSDRFSAERTGGSVSTLTIQRTQQEDSAVYLCASKLRDKVNNEQFFGPGTRLTVL.

This clonotype turned up a few times. The chain links TRBV6-1 to TRBJ1-4, with D perhaps TRBD1 (5 bases). The CDR3 has 17 residues. Trimming removed 1 base at V and 1 base at J, with 13 bases between. Germline assignment: CDR1 MNHNS and CDR2 SASEGT. CDR3 nucleotide sequence: TGTGCCAGCAGTGAAGTCGCAGGGAGATTAACTAATGAAAAACTGTTTTTT. This gives the protein CASSEVAGRLTNEKLFF.

The rearrangement links TRBV27 to TRBJ2-3; D is unclear. The germline V and J ends were trimmed by 3 bases and 0 bases, with 7 bases remaining between them. CDR1 and CDR2 (germline): MNHEY, SMNVEV (reference sequence). The CDR3 is 14 amino acids. This CDR3 reads CASSLPFSTDTQYF. CDR3 DNA: TGTGCCAGCAGTTTGCCATTTAGCACAGATACGCAGTATTTT.